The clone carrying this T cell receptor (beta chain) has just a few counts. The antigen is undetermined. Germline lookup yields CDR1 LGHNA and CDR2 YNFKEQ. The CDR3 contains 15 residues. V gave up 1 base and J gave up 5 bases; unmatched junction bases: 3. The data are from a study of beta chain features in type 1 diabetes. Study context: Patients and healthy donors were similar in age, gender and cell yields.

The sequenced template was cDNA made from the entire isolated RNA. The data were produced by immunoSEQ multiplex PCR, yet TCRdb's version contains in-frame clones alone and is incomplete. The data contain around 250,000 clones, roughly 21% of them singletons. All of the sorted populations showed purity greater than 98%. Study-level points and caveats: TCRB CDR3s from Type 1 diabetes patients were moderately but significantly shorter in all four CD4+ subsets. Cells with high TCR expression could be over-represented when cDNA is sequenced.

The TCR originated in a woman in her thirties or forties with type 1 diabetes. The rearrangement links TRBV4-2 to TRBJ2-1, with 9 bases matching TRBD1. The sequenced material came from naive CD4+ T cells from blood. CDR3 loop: CASSQGQGVHNEQFF. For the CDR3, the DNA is TGTGCCAGCAGCCAAGGACAGGGGGTCCACAATGAGCAGTTCTTC.